This T cell receptor beta chain was found in a study of blood T cell repertoires in COVID-19. Overall study context: Nucleic acid was either cDNA or gDNA, and it came from T cells, B-cell-depleted T cells, or PBMCs.

TCRdb's table, derived via immunoSEQ multiplex PCR, lists solely in-frame clones and lacks some. This table has about 110,000 clones, roughly 88% appearing once. The junction had 8 bases not matched to a gene; V was cut back by 0 bases and J by 2 bases. The CDR3 is 17 residues long. Germline assignment: CDR1 SGDLS and CDR2 YYNGEE. This chain links TRBV9 with TRBJ1-5; 7 nucleotides line up with TRBD1. Sequences were obtained from peripheral blood. The receptor's source is a woman between 65 and 79 years old with acute or convalescent COVID-19. The CDR3 loop reads CASSVGPGGVGNQPQHF. The CDR3 region has the DNA TGTGCCAGCAGCGTAGGACCAGGGGGTGTCGGCAATCAGCCCCAGCATTTT.